This T cell receptor (beta chain) was found in a study of blood T cell repertoires in COVID-19. Clones were sequenced by immunoSEQ multiplex PCR, and TCRdb holds only the in-frame ones, with some missing. The sample contains 250,000 or so clones, roughly 87% of which appear only once. Comment on this clone: The sample holds other DNA sequences that translate to the same CDR3.

The receptor was derived from a woman aged 25 to 39 with acute or convalescent COVID-19. What was sequenced was peripheral blood.

CDR3 in amino acids: CASTLVFGTGELFF. CDR3 DNA sequence: TGTGCCAGCACCCTAGTCTTCGGAACCGGGGAGCTGTTTTTT. The chain uses TRBV7-2 and TRBJ2-2; the D is unclear. V was shortened by 7 bases and J by 5 bases, with 14 bases between the two germline ends. The CDR3 is 14 residues long. Looked up from germline, CDR1 is SGHTA and CDR2 is FQGNSA.